This T cell receptor beta chain was sequenced for a study of Graves' ophthalmopathy and Graves' hyperthyroidism. Notes on the study in general: Blood was where most expanded thyroid clonotypes above 0.001 frequency also turned up. Ophthalmopathy versus stable hyperthyroidism: 13-signature model gave roughly 88% sensitivity, 81.08% specificity.

This CDR3 is 17 amino acids long. Germline CDR1 and CDR2: SNHLY and FYNNEI. Trimming pared 4 bases from V and 0 bases from J, leaving 18 bases between. Diagnosis relied on clinical symptoms, serum thyroxine, TRAb, thyroid ultrasound and orbital computed tomography. The starting material, more than 8 ml of fresh peripheral blood, provided the PBMCs. From RNA, the CDR3 regions of TCR beta chains were amplified and sequenced. An opening RT-PCR round employed HTBI primers and preceded a second-round multiplex PCR. MiXCR was run by TCRdb on the multiplex PCR reads, yielding one entry per CDR3 protein. The sample consists of around 670,000 distinct CDR3 sequences, 40% of them appearing once. A remark on this clonotype: Its specificity is unknown.

The sequenced sample was peripheral blood. The sequence was collected from an adult man with Graves' ophthalmopathy. The rearrangement links TRBV2 to TRBJ1-2, with a weak D call TRBD1 (6 bases). CDR3 sequence reads: CASSAGGRAPTNYGYTF. The DNA of the CDR3 is TGTGCCAGCAGTGCCGGGGGGCGGGCACCTACTAACTATGGCTACACCTTC.